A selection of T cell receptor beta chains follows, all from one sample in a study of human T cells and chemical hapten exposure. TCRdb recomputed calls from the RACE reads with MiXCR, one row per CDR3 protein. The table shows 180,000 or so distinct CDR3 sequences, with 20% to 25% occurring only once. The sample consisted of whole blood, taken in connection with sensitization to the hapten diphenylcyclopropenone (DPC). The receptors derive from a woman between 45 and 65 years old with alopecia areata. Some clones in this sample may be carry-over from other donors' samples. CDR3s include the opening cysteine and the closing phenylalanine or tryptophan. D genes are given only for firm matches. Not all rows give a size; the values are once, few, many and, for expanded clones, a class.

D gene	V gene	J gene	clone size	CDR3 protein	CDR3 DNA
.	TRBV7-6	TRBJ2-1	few	CASSLGPLYNEQFF	TGTGCCAGCAGCTTAGGACCCCTATACAATGAGCAGTTCTTC
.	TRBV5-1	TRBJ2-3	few	CASSKQGLGLTDTQYF	TGCGCCAGCAGCAAACAGGGTTTGGGACTTACAGATACGCAGTATTTT
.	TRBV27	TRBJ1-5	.	CASSFWGDQPQHF	TGTGCCAGCAGTTTTTGGGGCGATCAGCCCCAGCATTTT
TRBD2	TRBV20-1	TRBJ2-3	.	CSARDEVGGIDTQYF	TGCAGTGCTAGAGATGAGGTGGGAGGGATAGATACGCAGTATTTT
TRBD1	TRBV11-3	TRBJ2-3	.	CASSPGGGPTDTQYF	TGTGCCAGCAGCCCAGGGGGTGGACCGACAGATACGCAGTATTTT
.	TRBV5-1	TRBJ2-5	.	CASSLAGRIEETQYF	TGCGCCAGCAGCTTGGCCGGCAGAATAGAAGAGACCCAGTACTTC
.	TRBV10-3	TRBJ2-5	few	CAISLPGQETQYF	TGTGCCATCAGTCTACCAGGGCAAGAGACCCAGTACTTC
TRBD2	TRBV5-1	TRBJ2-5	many	CASSPRTSRQETQYF	TGCGCCAGCAGTCCCAGGACTAGCAGACAAGAGACCCAGTACTTC
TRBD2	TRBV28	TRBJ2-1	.	CASSSPLGGRADPNEQFF	TGTGCCAGCAGTTCCCCACTTGGCGGGAGGGCCGATCCCAATGAGCAGTTCTTC
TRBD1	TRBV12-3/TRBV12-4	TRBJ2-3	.	CASSLGTGVSSTDTQYF	TGTGCCAGCAGTCTCGGGACAGGAGTTTCTAGCACAGATACGCAGTATTTT
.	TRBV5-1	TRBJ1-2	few	CASSPPSGYYGYTF	TGCGCCAGCAGCCCCCCGTCGGGGTACTATGGCTACACCTTC
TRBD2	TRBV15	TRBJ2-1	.	CATSRGLAGVSYNEQFF	TGTGCCACCAGCCGGGGACTAGCGGGAGTATCCTACAATGAGCAGTTCTTC
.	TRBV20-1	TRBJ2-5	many	CSARDSGREETQYF	TGCAGTGCTAGAGATTCGGGACGAGAAGAGACCCAGTACTTC
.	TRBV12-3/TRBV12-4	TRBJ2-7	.	CASRIRQSSYEQYF	TGTGCCAGCAGAATTAGACAGAGCTCCTACGAGCAGTACTTC
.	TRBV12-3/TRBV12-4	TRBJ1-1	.	CASSFGSVAGNTEAFF	TGTGCCAGCAGTTTTGGGTCCGTCGCGGGGAACACTGAAGCTTTCTTT
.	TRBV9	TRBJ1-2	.	CASSVVTTNDGYTF	TGTGCCAGCAGCGTAGTAACCACGAACGATGGCTACACCTTC
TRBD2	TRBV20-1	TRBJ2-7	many	CSAKAVAGGSSYEQYF	TGCAGTGCTAAGGCAGTAGCGGGAGGGAGCTCCTACGAGCAGTACTTC
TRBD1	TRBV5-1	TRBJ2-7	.	CASSWEDRGHQYF	TGCGCCAGCAGCTGGGAGGACAGGGGTCATCAGTACTTC
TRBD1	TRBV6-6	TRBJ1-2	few	CASSSRDRGNPNYGYTF	TGTGCCAGCAGTTCTAGGGACAGGGGAAACCCTAACTATGGCTACACCTTC
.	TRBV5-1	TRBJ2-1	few	CASSLQGNEQFF	TGCGCCAGCAGCTTGCAAGGGAATGAGCAGTTCTTC
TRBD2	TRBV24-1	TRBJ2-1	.	CATSDSLAGVNEQFF	TGTGCCACCAGTGATAGTCTAGCGGGAGTCAATGAGCAGTTCTTC
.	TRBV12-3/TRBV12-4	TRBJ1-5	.	CASSLSGYYSNQPQHF	TGTGCCAGCAGTTTATCAGGGTACTATAGCAATCAGCCCCAGCATTTT
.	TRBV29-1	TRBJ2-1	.	CSVGKGASGRSYNEQFF	TGCAGCGTTGGAAAGGGGGCTAGCGGTCGCTCCTACAATGAGCAGTTCTTC
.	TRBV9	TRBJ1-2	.	CASSSPRGLLNYGYTF	TGTGCCAGCAGCTCCCCACGGGGACTACTTAACTATGGCTACACCTTC
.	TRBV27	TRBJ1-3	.	CASSRLGTVGNTIYF	TGTGCCAGCAGTCGGTTGGGCACAGTAGGAAACACCATATATTTT
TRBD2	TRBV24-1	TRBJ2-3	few	CATISRSGTYSTDTQYF	TGTGCCACCATTTCTAGAAGCGGGACCTACAGCACAGATACGCAGTATTTT
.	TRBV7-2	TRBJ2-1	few	CASSLHLVNEQFF	TGTGCCAGCAGCCTCCATTTAGTTAATGAGCAGTTCTTC
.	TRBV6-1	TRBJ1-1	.	CASSDNQGNTEAFF	TGTGCCAGCAGTGATAATCAGGGGAACACTGAAGCTTTCTTT
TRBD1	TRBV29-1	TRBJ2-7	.	CSAQDRVGYEQYF	TGCAGCGCCCAAGACAGGGTAGGCTACGAGCAGTACTTC
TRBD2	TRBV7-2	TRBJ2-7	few	CASSLASGAGNEQYF	TGTGCCAGCAGCTTAGCTAGCGGGGCGGGAAACGAGCAGTACTTC
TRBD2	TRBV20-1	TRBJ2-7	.	CSARLAGAKDEQYF	TGCAGTGCTAGATTAGCGGGAGCTAAGGACGAGCAGTACTTC